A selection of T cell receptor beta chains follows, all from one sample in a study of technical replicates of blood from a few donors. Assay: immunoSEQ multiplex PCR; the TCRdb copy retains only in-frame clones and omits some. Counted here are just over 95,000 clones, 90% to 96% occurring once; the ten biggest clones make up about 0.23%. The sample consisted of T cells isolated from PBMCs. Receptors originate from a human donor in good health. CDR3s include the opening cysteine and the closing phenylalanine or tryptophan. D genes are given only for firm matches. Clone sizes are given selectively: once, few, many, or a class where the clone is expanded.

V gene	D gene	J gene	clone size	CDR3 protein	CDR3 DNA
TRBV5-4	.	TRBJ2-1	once	CASSLKSSSDEQFF	TGTGCCAGCAGCTTGAAGAGTTCTAGCGATGAGCAGTTCTTC
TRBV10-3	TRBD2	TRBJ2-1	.	CAISVNFGSGGPVLGEQFF	TGTGCCATCAGTGTTAATTTCGGGTCGGGAGGGCCGGTTCTAGGTGAGCAGTTCTTC
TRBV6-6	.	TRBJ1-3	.	CASILGEGSGNTIYF	TGTGCCAGCATCCTAGGGGAGGGTAGCGGAAACACCATATATTTT
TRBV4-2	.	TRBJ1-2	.	CASKPTRGFNYGYTF	TGTGCCAGCAAGCCGACCAGAGGGTTTAACTATGGCTACACCTTC
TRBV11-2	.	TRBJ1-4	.	CASSLVTARRTNEKLFF	TGTGCCAGCAGCTTAGTCACTGCGAGGCGGACTAATGAAAAACTGTTTTTT
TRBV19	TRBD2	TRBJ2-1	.	CASQSGRAYNEQFF	TGTGCCAGTCAGAGCGGGAGGGCCTACAATGAGCAGTTCTTC
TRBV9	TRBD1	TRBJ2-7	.	CASSAGTGTYEQYF	TGTGCCAGCAGCGCCGGGACAGGAACCTACGAGCAGTACTTC
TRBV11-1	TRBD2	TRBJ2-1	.	CASSRGSLAGGQDEQFF	TGTGCCAGCAGCCGAGGATCCTTAGCGGGGGGCCAGGATGAGCAGTTCTTC
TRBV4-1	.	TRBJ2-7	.	CASSQLGSSYEQYF	TGCGCCAGCAGCCAGCTCGGGAGCTCCTACGAGCAGTACTTC
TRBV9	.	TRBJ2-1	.	CASSVGHSSEQFF	TGTGCCAGCAGCGTAGGTCACAGCAGTGAGCAGTTCTTC
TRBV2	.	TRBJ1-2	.	CASKPGSFGGYTF	TGTGCCAGCAAGCCAGGGTCTTTTGGTGGCTACACCTTC
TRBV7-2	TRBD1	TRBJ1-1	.	CASSFRDRVGTEAFF	TGTGCCAGCAGCTTCCGGGACAGGGTGGGCACTGAAGCTTTCTTT
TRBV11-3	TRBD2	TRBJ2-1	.	CASTPGLGSSYNEQFF	TGTGCCAGCACCCCTGGACTAGGCAGCTCCTACAATGAGCAGTTCTTC
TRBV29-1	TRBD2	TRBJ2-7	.	CSVAGLAGDWPLSEQYF	TGCAGCGTTGCCGGACTAGCGGGGGATTGGCCCTTAAGCGAGCAGTACTTC
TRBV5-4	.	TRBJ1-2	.	CASSLFLEAGGDGYTF	TGTGCCAGCAGCTTGTTCCTCGAAGCTGGGGGCGACGGCTACACCTTC
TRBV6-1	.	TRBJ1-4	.	CASSDQGVDEKLFF	TGTGCCAGCAGTGACCAAGGGGTGGATGAAAAACTGTTTTTT
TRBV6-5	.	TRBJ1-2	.	CASSYRENYGYTF	TGTGCCAGCAGTTACCGAGAGAACTATGGCTACACCTTC
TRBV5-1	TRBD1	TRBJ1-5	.	CASSPTGVPNQPQHF	TGCGCCAGCAGCCCGACAGGGGTTCCAAATCAGCCCCAGCATTTT
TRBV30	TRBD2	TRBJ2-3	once	CAWRAGGTDTQYF	TGTGCCTGGAGAGCGGGGGGTACAGATACGCAGTATTTT
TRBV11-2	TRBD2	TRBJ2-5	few	CASSPRLAEETQYF	TGTGCCAGCAGCCCACGACTAGCGGAAGAGACCCAGTACTTC
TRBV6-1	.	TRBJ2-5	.	CASTLRGAETQYF	TGTGCCAGCACCCTACGGGGGGCAGAGACCCAGTACTTC
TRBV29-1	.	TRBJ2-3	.	CSVEAGATADTQYF	TGCAGCGTTGAAGCGGGAGCAACGGCAGATACGCAGTATTTT
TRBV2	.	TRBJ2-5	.	CASNRELETQYF	TGTGCCAGCAACCGGGAGTTAGAGACCCAGTACTTC
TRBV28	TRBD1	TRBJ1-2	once	CASSPSGQGSPDGYTF	TGTGCCAGCAGTCCCTCGGGACAGGGATCTCCCGATGGCTACACCTTC
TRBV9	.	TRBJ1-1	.	CASSGGGTEAFF	TGTGCCAGCAGCGGAGGAGGGACGGAAGCTTTCTTT
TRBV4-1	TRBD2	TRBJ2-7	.	CASSYTSGSNSEQYF	TGCGCCAGCAGCTATACTAGCGGGAGTAATTCCGAGCAGTACTTC
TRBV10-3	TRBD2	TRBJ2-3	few	CAISGLAGAQDTQYF	TGTGCCATCAGTGGACTAGCGGGAGCCCAAGATACGCAGTATTTT
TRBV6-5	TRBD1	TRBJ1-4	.	CASRTQGVNEKLFF	TGTGCCAGCAGGACCCAGGGGGTCAATGAAAAACTGTTTTTT
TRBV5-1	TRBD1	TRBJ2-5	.	CASRTTGGETQYF	TGCGCCAGCAGAACCACAGGGGGGGAGACCCAGTACTTC